Shown below are 18 T cell receptor beta chains from a single sample sequenced in a study of graft-versus-host responses after intestinal transplantation. These TCRs' antigens remain unknown. Clones were sequenced by immunoSEQ multiplex PCR, and TCRdb holds only the in-frame ones, with some missing. The profile covers fewer than 120,000 clones, with just under 95% appearing a single time and 0.4% to 0.55% taken by the ten largest. The material was unstimulated CD8+ T cells sorted from spleen or lymph node cells, obtained before intestinal transplant. The source of these receptors is a human donor who received an intestinal transplant.

The J gene is TRBJ2-1, the V gene TRBV15; 7 positions agree with TRBD2. Germline loops: CDR1 LNHNV, CDR2 YYDKDF (reference sequence). Trimming at V came to 6 bases and at J to 9 bases, leaving 8 bases not matched to a gene. The CDR3 is 13 residues long. The CDR3 loop reads CATSREWGGEQFF. As DNA, the CDR3 is TGTGCCACCAGTCGGGAGTGGGGGGGTGAGCAGTTCTTC.

J is TRBJ2-5 and V is TRBV10-2; possible D gene TRBD2, 6 bases. Trimming removed 2 bases from V and 4 bases from J, with 8 bases in between. The germline CDR1 and CDR2 sequences are WSHSY and SAAADI. The CDR3 runs to 13 residues. CDR3 protein: CASSEGGIETQYF. The CDR3 DNA follows: TGCGCCAGCAGTGAGGGGGGGATAGAGACCCAGTACTTC.

The J gene is TRBJ1-2, the V gene TRBV27; TRBD1 agrees at 9 bases. This CDR3 is built from 14 residues. Germline V gives CDR1 MNHEY, CDR2 SMNVEV (reference sequence). Trimming cost V 6 bases and J 0 bases; bases outside gene matches: 2. CDR3 sequence reads: CASSGTGPNYGYTF. In DNA, the CDR3 is TGTGCCAGCAGCGGGACAGGGCCTAACTATGGCTACACCTTC.

The chain links TRBV12-5 to TRBJ2-1; D is possibly TRBD2 (5 bases). There are 15 residues in the CDR3. The V gene's germline CDR1 is LGHNT and CDR2 FRNRAP. Trimming pared 1 base from V and 0 bases from J, leaving 7 bases between. This CDR3 reads CASGLGGSSYNEQFF. CDR3 nucleotide sequence: TGTGCTAGTGGTTTGGGTGGGAGCTCCTACAATGAGCAGTTCTTC.

The chain has TRBV7-2 and TRBJ2-1; 8 bases are a match to TRBD2. The CDR3 has 15 residues. Germline lookup yields CDR1 SGHTA and CDR2 FQGNSA. V was clipped by 1 base and J by 3 bases; unmatched bases: 2. DNA of the CDR3: TGTGCCAGCAGCTTAGACCTAGCGGGCTACAATGAGCAGTTCTTC. It yields the protein CASSLDLAGYNEQFF. Looking up the rest from reference TRBV7-2 and TRBJ2-1 gives the full variable domain: GAGVSQSPSNKVTEKGKDVELRCDPISGHTALYWYRQSLGQGLEFLIYFQGNSAPDKSGLPSDRFSAERTGGSVSTLTIQRTQQEDSAVYLCASSLDLAGYNEQFFGPGTRLTVL.

The chain recombines TRBV2 with TRBJ1-1; 7 bases map to TRBD1. Trimming cost V 2 bases and J 0 bases; bases outside gene matches: 6. The V gene's germline CDR1 is SNHLY and CDR2 FYNNEI. The CDR3 totals 16 residues. As DNA, the CDR3 is TGTGCCAGCAGTGAACCAGGGGGATACCTGAACACTGAAGCTTTCTTT. It specifies CASSEPGGYLNTEAFF.

V usage is TRBV28 and J usage is TRBJ1-1; D call uncertain. The germline V gene has CDR1 MDHEN and CDR2 SYDVKM. This CDR3 has 14 residues. The V end lost 5 bases, the J end lost 3 bases, and 13 bases lay between the germline ends. CDR3 region: CASSPLGWDTEAFF. The DNA for the CDR3 is TGTGCCAGCAGTCCACTCGGTTGGGACACTGAAGCTTTCTTT. The full variable domain, in which reference TRBV28 and TRBJ1-1 provide the parts outside the CDR3, is DVKVTQSSRYLVKRTGEKVFLECVQDMDHENMFWYRQDPGLGLRLIYFSYDVKMKEKGDIPEGYSVSREKKERFSLILESASTNQTSMYLCASSPLGWDTEAFFGQGTRLTVV.

The CDR3 DNA is TGTGCCAGCAGTTACGGGAAGGAGCAGTTCTTC. Its protein product is CASSYGKEQFF. The chain recombines TRBV6-1 with TRBJ2-1; weak D call: TRBD2 (5 bases). Germline V gives CDR1 MNHNS, CDR2 SASEGT. V was clipped by 5 bases and J by 10 bases, with 9 bases between them. The CDR3 has 11 residues.

The chain recombines TRBV13 with TRBJ2-6, with TRBD1 identical over 10 bases. Germline V gene lookup returns CDR1 PRHDT and CDR2 FYEKMQ (reference sequence). This CDR3 region has 20 residues. The J segment lost 0 bases and the V segment lost 5 bases, leaving 13 bases of the junction unmatched. CDR3 DNA sequence: TGTGCCAGCAGCGCCCAGGGACAGGGGACGTATTACTCTGGGGCCAACGTCCTGACTTTC. Translated: CASSAQGQGTYYSGANVLTF.

DNA of the CDR3: TGTGCCAGCAGTGAAGATGAACGGGACTACCACTACGAGCAGTACTTC. As protein: CASSEDERDYHYEQYF. This chain joins TRBV6-1 and TRBJ2-7, with 7 bases lining up with TRBD2. Germline V gene sequence: CDR1 MNHNS, CDR2 SASEGT. V was clipped by 1 base and J by 3 bases; unmatched bases: 9. This CDR3 has 16 residues.

The chain uses TRBV5-6 and TRBJ2-7, with D perhaps matching TRBD2 (5 bases). The CDR3 extends over 14 amino acids. Germline V lookup: CDR1 SGHDT, CDR2 YYEEEE. V gave up 1 base and J gave up 5 bases, with 13 bases separating them. CDR3 DNA sequence: TGTGCCAGCAGCTTGTACGGGATCGGTCACGAGCAGTACTTC. Protein sequence: CASSLYGIGHEQYF.

The chain links TRBV9 to TRBJ1-2; no clear D. This CDR3 contains 11 residues. Germline CDR1 SGDLS, CDR2 YYNGEE. V was pared by 3 bases and J by 14 bases, with 14 bases between. The CDR3 region has the DNA TGTGCCAGCAGCGATGGCTTACGGGATACCTTC. Translating gives CASSDGLRDTF.

A note on this clone: The junction differs from germline at one of its ends, possibly a read error. The chain combines TRBV10-3 with TRBJ2-1; TRBD2 might be the D (5 bases). From germline, CDR1 is ENHRY and CDR2 SYGVKD. The CDR3 runs to 15 residues. This chain's CDR3 is CAISEPATIYNEQFF. Written as DNA, the CDR3 is TGTGCCATTAGTGAGCCGGCGACTATTTACAATGAGCAGTTCTTC.

This chain uses TRBV7-3 with TRBJ1-2; tentatively, D is TRBD1 (5 bases). The CDR3 is 15 residues long. V gave up 10 bases and J gave up 8 bases, with 26 bases separating them. The germline V gene has CDR1 SGHTA and CDR2 FQGTGA. The CDR3 region is CATSPGPAPADGYTF. CDR3 DNA sequence: TGTGCCACGTCCCCGGGGCCTGCACCCGCCGACGGCTACACCTTC. The full variable domain, rest sourced from reference TRBV7-3 and TRBJ1-2, is GAGVSQTPSNKVTEKGKYVELRCDPISGHTALYWYRQSLGQGPEFLIYFQGTGAADDSGLPNDRFFAVRPEGSVSTLKIQRTERGDSAVYLCATSPGPAPADGYTFGSGTRLTVV.

The V and J genes are TRBV5-6 and TRBJ2-5; tentatively, D is TRBD1 (6 bases). CDR1 is SGHDT, CDR2 YYEEEE, per germline. V lost 0 bases and J lost 0, with 9 bases in between. The CDR3 consists of 15 residues. The CDR3 DNA reads TGTGCCAGCAGCTTGGGGACAGCGTACCAAGAGACCCAGTACTTC. Translation: CASSLGTAYQETQYF.

The chain links TRBV27 to TRBJ2-3; 7 positions agree with TRBD2. The CDR3 is made up of 17 amino acids. J lost 0 bases, V lost 4 bases, and 10 bases had no gene match. Per germline, CDR1 MNHEY and CDR2 SMNVEV (reference sequence). CDR3 region: CASSWTPAGPSTDTQYF. The CDR3 DNA sequence: TGTGCCAGCAGTTGGACCCCAGCGGGACCTAGCACAGATACGCAGTATTTT.

This chain links TRBV21-1 with TRBJ2-7. TRBV21-1 is an annotated pseudogene. This CDR3 region has 12 residues. The CDR3: CASNWVTYEQYF. The CDR3 bases are TGTGCCAGCAATTGGGTAACTTACGAGCAGTACTTC.

The chain carries TRBV21-1 and TRBJ2-1; the table gives TRBD2 as D, unverified against the DNA. TRBV21-1 is termed a pseudogene. This CDR3 comprises 14 residues. CDR3 sequence (DNA): TGTGCCAGCAGCAATCCCGGGACTAGGGATGAGCAGTTCTTC. Residues: CASSNPGTRDEQFF.